These 16 T cell receptor beta chains came from one sample sequenced in a study of OX40 agonist ivuxolimab in advanced cancers. Sequencing used immunoSEQ multiplex PCR; TCRdb keeps in-frame clones, though not all of them. This table has about 54,000 clones, more than 85% appearing once. The input for sequencing was CD4+ or CD8+ T cells sorted from blood, taken in a trial of the OX40 agonist ivuxolimab. The receptors stem from an adult with an advanced solid tumor such as melanoma, head and neck, liver or kidney cancer.

The chain employs TRBV18 and TRBJ1-1, with D tentatively TRBD1 (5 bases). The V end was cut by 0 bases, the J end by 2 bases, with 16 bases between. Germline lookup yields CDR1 KGHSH and CDR2 LQKENI. The CDR3 runs 17 residues. The chain's CDR3 is CASSPPQGREYNTEAFF. In DNA, the CDR3 is TGTGCCAGCTCACCACCGCAGGGCAGGGAATACAACACTGAAGCTTTCTTT.

A single count supports this clone. The J gene is TRBJ2-1, the V gene TRBV6-6; the D is unclear. This CDR3 contains 13 residues. Germline lookup yields CDR1 MNHNY and CDR2 SVGAGI (reference sequence). V lost 8 bases, J lost 3 bases, and 11 bases lay in between. Here the CDR3 reads CASVSPGYNEQFF. The CDR3 coding sequence is TGTGCCAGCGTGTCCCCCGGCTACAATGAGCAGTTCTTC.

This clone was recorded once. The V and J genes are TRBV27 and TRBJ2-7; D uncertain. Germline V CDR1 and CDR2: MNHEY, SMNVEV (reference sequence). CDR3 length: 12 amino acids. The V end lost 2 bases, the J end lost 6 bases, and 8 bases lay between the germline ends. CDR3 protein: CASSLIMGEQYF. The CDR3 DNA follows: TGTGCCAGCAGTTTAATTATGGGCGAGCAGTACTTC.

The chain recombines TRBV9 with TRBJ2-3, with D unclear. The CDR3 covers 13 residues. V lost 0 bases and J 5 bases, leaving 7 bases between the germline ends. Germline CDR1 reads SGDLS; CDR2 reads YYNGEE. This CDR3 is CASSVAVVDTQYF. DNA for the CDR3: TGTGCCAGCAGCGTAGCGGTGGTAGATACGCAGTATTTT.

J is TRBJ1-4 and V is TRBV5-8; unclear D gene. V lost 3 bases to trimming and J lost 8 bases, with 11 bases between them. Germline CDR1 SGHTS, CDR2 YDEGEE. CDR3 size: 13 residues. CDR3 protein: CASSSRGGEKLFF. CDR3 nucleotides: TGTGCCAGCAGCTCCCGGGGTGGAGAAAAACTGTTTTTT.

For this clone: The same CDR3 also results from other DNA sequences found in this sample. In DNA form, the CDR3 reads TGCGCCAGCAGTGACTCGAGGGCCGGAGGCTATGAAAAACTGTTTTTT. Amino acid sequence: CASSDSRAGGYEKLFF. The V gene is TRBV10-1, the J gene TRBJ1-4; D is unresolved. Trimming stripped 3 bases from V and 6 bases from J, with 17 bases between. The CDR3 is 16 amino acids. Germline lookup yields CDR1 WNHNN and CDR2 SYGVQD (reference sequence).

V usage is TRBV4-1 and J usage is TRBJ2-4; 7 bases map to TRBD1. Looked up from germline, CDR1 is MGHRA and CDR2 is YSYEKL. The CDR3 spans 16 residues. Trimming cost V 6 bases and J 3 bases; bases outside gene matches: 11. DNA of the CDR3: TGCGCCAGCAGACCCGCCGACAGGGCAAGCAAAAACATTCAGTACTTC. Translated, it gives CASRPADRASKNIQYF.

The V gene is TRBV5-5, the J gene TRBJ2-5; tentatively, D is TRBD1 or TRBD2 (5 bases each). The germline V and J ends were trimmed by 4 bases and 5 bases, with 18 bases remaining between them. There are 15 residues in the CDR3. CDR1 is SGHKS, CDR2 YYEKEE, per germline (reference sequence). CDR3 region: CASSGLGEVLETQYF. The CDR3 DNA reads TGTGCCAGCAGCGGCCTGGGGGAAGTGCTGGAGACCCAGTACTTC. Based on the CDR3 plus reference TRBV5-5 and TRBJ2-5, the full variable domain is DAGVTQSPTHLIKTRGQQVTLRCSPISGHKSVSWYQQVLGQGPQFIFQYYEKEERGRGNFPDRFSARQFPNYSSELNVNALLLGDSALYLCASSGLGEVLETQYFGPGTRLLVL.

The V gene is TRBV7-2, the J gene TRBJ2-7; D may be TRBD1 or TRBD2 (5 bases each). CDR3 length: 14 amino acids. CDR1 is SGHTA and CDR2 is FQGNSA in the germline V gene. The germline V and J ends were trimmed by 5 bases and 5 bases, with 16 bases remaining between them. The CDR3 spells CASSDLDRGHEQYF. CDR3 DNA sequence: TGTGCCAGCAGCGATCTCGACCGGGGCCACGAGCAGTACTTC.

The chain employs TRBV28 and TRBJ1-2; D might be TRBD1 (5 bases). Trimming took off 3 bases at V and 4 bases at J, with 6 bases between the two ends. CDR1 is MDHEN, CDR2 SYDVKM, per germline. The CDR3 spans 12 residues. The CDR3 sequence: CASSLTVYGYTF. CDR3 nucleotides: TGTGCCAGCAGTTTGACAGTCTATGGCTACACCTTC.

Worth noting for this clone: Other DNA sequences of this sample code for an identical CDR3. This sequence joins TRBV28 and TRBJ1-3, with a possible D match to TRBD1 (5 bases). V shed 2 bases and J shed 0 bases, with 5 bases lying between them. The V gene's germline CDR1 is MDHEN and CDR2 SYDVKM. The CDR3 length is 14 residues. CDR3 amino acids: CASSLGGSGNTIYF. The CDR3 region has the DNA TGTGCCAGCAGTTTAGGGGGCTCTGGAAACACCATATATTTT. The full variable domain, its missing parts supplied by reference TRBV28 and TRBJ1-3, is DVKVTQSSRYLVKRTGEKVFLECVQDMDHENMFWYRQDPGLGLRLIYFSYDVKMKEKGDIPEGYSVSREKKERFSLILESASTNQTSMYLCASSLGGSGNTIYFGEGSWLTVV.

The chain has TRBV6-5 and TRBJ1-1; D uncertain. The germline V gene has CDR1 MNHEY and CDR2 SVGAGI. CDR3 size: 12 residues. V was pared by 6 bases and J by 4 bases, with 9 bases between. The CDR3 loop reads CASRGSGTEAFF. The CDR3 region has the DNA TGTGCCAGCAGGGGGTCGGGCACTGAAGCTTTCTTT.

DNA for the CDR3: TGTGCCAGCAGCTTTTATGGCGCAAACCTGCACAATGAGCAGTTCTTC. Protein product: CASSFYGANLHNEQFF. This chain links TRBV5-6 with TRBJ2-1; no definite D call. V lost 2 bases to trimming and J lost 5 bases, with 17 bases between them. Germline CDR1 and CDR2: SGHDT and YYEEEE. The CDR3 length is 16 residues.

This sequence joins TRBV5-1 and TRBJ2-1, with D perhaps TRBD1 (6 bases). The length of the CDR3 is 16 residues. Germline values: CDR1 SGHRS, CDR2 YFSETQ. Trimming took off 3 bases at V and 2 bases at J, with 15 bases between the two ends. The CDR3 DNA is TGCGCCAGCAGCTCGCAGACAGGAGCAACCTACAATGAGCAGTTCTTC. This codes for CASSSQTGATYNEQFF.

The chain links TRBV5-1 to TRBJ1-3; D is uncertain. V shed 4 bases and J shed 0 bases, with 17 bases lying between them. This CDR3 is 17 amino acids long. The germline V gene encodes CDR1 SGHRS and CDR2 YFSETQ. The CDR3 reads CASSPQWAGRSGNTIYF. CDR3 in DNA: TGCGCCAGCAGCCCCCAGTGGGCCGGCCGCTCTGGAAACACCATATATTTT.

V and J are TRBV2 and TRBJ2-3; D is unclear. Germline CDR1 SNHLY, CDR2 FYNNEI. The V and J ends lost 0 bases and 3 bases respectively, with 7 bases between them. This CDR3 has 14 amino acids. The CDR3 is CASSEALGTDTQYF. In DNA, the CDR3 is TGTGCCAGCAGTGAAGCGCTGGGGACAGATACGCAGTATTTT. Full variable domain (missing parts from reference TRBV2 and TRBJ2-3): EPEVTQTPSHQVTQMGQEVILRCVPISNHLYFYWYRQILGQKVEFLVSFYNNEISEKSEIFDDQFSVERPDGSNFTLKIRSTKLEDSAMYFCASSEALGTDTQYFGPGTRLTVL.